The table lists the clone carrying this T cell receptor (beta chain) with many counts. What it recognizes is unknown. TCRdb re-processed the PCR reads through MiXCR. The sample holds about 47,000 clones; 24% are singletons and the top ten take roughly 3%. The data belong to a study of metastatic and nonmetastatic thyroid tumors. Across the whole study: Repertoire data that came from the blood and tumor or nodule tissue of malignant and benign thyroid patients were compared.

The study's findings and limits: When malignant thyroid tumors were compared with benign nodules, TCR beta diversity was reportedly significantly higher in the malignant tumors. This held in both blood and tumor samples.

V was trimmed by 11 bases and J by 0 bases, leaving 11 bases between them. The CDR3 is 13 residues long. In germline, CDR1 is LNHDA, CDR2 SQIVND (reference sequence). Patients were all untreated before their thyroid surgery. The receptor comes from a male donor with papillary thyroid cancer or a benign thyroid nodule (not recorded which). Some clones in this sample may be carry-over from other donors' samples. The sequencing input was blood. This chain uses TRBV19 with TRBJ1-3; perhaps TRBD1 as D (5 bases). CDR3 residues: CAAEDTSGNTIYF. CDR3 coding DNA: TGTGCCGCCGAGGACACCTCTGGAAACACCATATATTTT.